A selection of T cell receptor beta chains follows, all from one sample in a study of blood T cell repertoires in COVID-19. Method: immunoSEQ multiplex PCR; TCRdb's copy keeps in-frame clones and lacks some. This table holds about 160,000 clones, roughly 90% found once. Sequencing was carried out using PBMCs or T cells enriched from blood (not recorded which). These receptor sequences come from a woman aged 45 to 65 who had recovered from COVID-19. CDR3s include the opening cysteine and the closing phenylalanine or tryptophan. Each record gives: D gene, J gene, clone size, V gene, CDR3 protein, CDR3 DNA. D genes are given only for firm matches. Part of the rows lack a size; the others show once, few, many or a class for expanded clones.

TRBD1	TRBJ2-2	NA	TRBV7-6	CASSFLKTGVLTGELFF	TGTGCCAGCAGCTTCCTCAAGACAGGGGTCCTAACCGGGGAGCTGTTTTTT
TRBD1	TRBJ2-7	NA	TRBV10-3	CAISWDSSYEQYF	TGTGCCATCAGTTGGGACAGCTCCTACGAGCAGTACTTC
NA	TRBJ1-2	NA	TRBV18	CASSPPVTVGSAGYTF	TGTGCCAGCTCACCACCGGTAACGGTGGGGAGCGCTGGCTACACCTTC
NA	TRBJ1-5	NA	TRBV6-1	CASSEGANNQPQHF	TGTGCCAGCAGTGAAGGGGCCAACAATCAGCCCCAGCATTTT
TRBD1	TRBJ1-3	few	TRBV7-2	CASRPQGATGNTIYF	TGTGCCAGCAGGCCCCAGGGGGCGACTGGAAACACCATATATTTT
NA	TRBJ1-1	NA	TRBV9	CASSVGIVSTEAFF	TGTGCCAGCAGCGTAGGAATAGTAAGTACTGAAGCTTTCTTT
TRBD1	TRBJ1-1	NA	TRBV3-1/TRBV3-2	CASSHDRGTTEAFF	TGTGCCAGCAGTCATGACAGGGGGACCACTGAAGCTTTCTTT
NA	TRBJ2-7	few	TRBV6-5	CASSYSRGQLYEQYF	TGTGCCAGCAGTTACTCGCGGGGACAGCTGTACGAGCAGTACTTC
TRBD1	TRBJ2-7	many	TRBV19	CASSISFWTVPGQSYEQYF	TGTGCCAGTAGTATTTCCTTCTGGACCGTTCCGGGACAGAGCTACGAGCAGTACTTC
NA	TRBJ1-5	NA	TRBV6-5	CASIPGQPNQPQHF	TGTGCCAGCATTCCTGGACAGCCCAATCAGCCCCAGCATTTT
NA	TRBJ2-2	NA	TRBV19	CASVVEQTGELFF	TGTGCCAGTGTAGTGGAGCAAACCGGGGAGCTGTTTTTT
TRBD2	TRBJ2-5	NA	TRBV19	CASSLVAGVRETQYF	TGTGCCAGTAGTCTAGTGGCGGGGGTACGGGAGACCCAGTACTTC
TRBD2	TRBJ2-3	NA	TRBV7-2	CASSLGASGARGDTQYF	TGTGCCAGCAGCTTAGGGGCTAGCGGGGCGAGAGGAGATACGCAGTATTTT
TRBD2	TRBJ2-3	NA	TRBV27	CASSPGTSGGPGADTQYF	TGTGCCAGCAGCCCAGGGACTAGCGGGGGACCGGGCGCAGATACGCAGTATTTT
TRBD1	TRBJ1-5	NA	TRBV5-1	CASSSGDRVGQPQHF	TGCGCCAGCAGCTCCGGGGACAGGGTAGGTCAGCCCCAGCATTTT
TRBD1	TRBJ1-5	NA	TRBV19	CASRGGDREWGNQPQHF	TGTGCCAGTAGGGGAGGGGACAGGGAATGGGGCAATCAGCCCCAGCATTTT
NA	TRBJ1-4	NA	TRBV9	CASSSTAQNEKLFF	TGTGCCAGCAGCTCTACAGCCCAAAATGAAAAACTGTTTTTT
NA	TRBJ2-7	once	TRBV5-1	CASSLNGQPIDEQYF	TGCGCCAGCAGCTTGAACGGACAGCCGATTGACGAGCAGTACTTC
NA	TRBJ1-1	NA	TRBV5-4	CASSSGSPLNTEAFF	TGTGCCAGCAGCTCGGGGTCTCCCCTCAACACTGAAGCTTTCTTT
NA	TRBJ1-3	NA	TRBV7-2	CASSPQGKGNTIYF	TGTGCCAGCAGCCCTCAGGGGAAGGGAAACACCATATATTTT
NA	TRBJ1-6	NA	TRBV18	CASSSFRDTISYNSPLHF	TGTGCCAGCAGCTCCTTTCGGGACACTATCTCCTATAATTCACCCCTCCACTTT
TRBD1	TRBJ1-5	few	TRBV27	CASSPSHPLGGTDSNQPQHF	TGTGCCAGCAGTCCCTCTCACCCCCTAGGGGGCACTGATAGCAATCAGCCCCAGCATTTT
NA	TRBJ2-1	NA	TRBV27	CASSLVQGSAYNEQFF	TGTGCCAGCAGTCTTGTCCAGGGGTCGGCCTACAATGAGCAGTTCTTC
NA	TRBJ2-7	NA	TRBV18	CASSLDRSTSYEQYF	TGTGCCAGCTCTCTAGACAGGTCAACATCCTACGAGCAGTACTTC
NA	TRBJ1-2	NA	TRBV5-1	CASSSTGNYGYTF	TGCGCCAGCAGCTCGACAGGAAACTATGGCTACACCTTC
TRBD2	TRBJ2-5	NA	TRBV19	CASSTFSRGVGETQYF	TGTGCCAGTAGTACCTTCTCGCGGGGGGTTGGCGAGACCCAGTACTTC
NA	TRBJ1-5	NA	TRBV6-5	CASTSVDVQPQHF	TGTGCCAGCACCAGCGTCGATGTCCAGCCCCAGCATTTT
NA	TRBJ2-6	NA	TRBV4-2	CASSQGALSGANVLTF	TGTGCCAGCAGCCAGGGGGCCCTCTCTGGGGCCAACGTCCTGACTTTC
NA	TRBJ1-2	NA	TRBV4-1	CASSQPTMINYGYTF	TGCGCCAGCAGCCAACCCACAATGATCAACTATGGCTACACCTTC
NA	TRBJ2-7	NA	TRBV9	CASSPYSQSASRSYEQYF	TGTGCCAGCAGCCCATATTCACAGTCGGCCTCTCGGTCCTACGAGCAGTACTTC
NA	TRBJ1-1	NA	TRBV21-1	CASSTKGPSREVTEAFF	TGTGCCAGCAGCACCAAAGGACCCTCGAGGGAGGTCACTGAAGCTTTCTTT
NA	TRBJ2-3	NA	TRBV4-2	CASSQRATGSSDTQYF	TGTGCCAGCAGCCAGCGGGCCACCGGGAGCTCAGATACGCAGTATTTT
NA	TRBJ2-7	NA	TRBV6-5	CASSRDYSYEQYF	TGTGCCAGCAGTCGAGACTATTCCTACGAGCAGTACTTC
NA	TRBJ2-6	NA	TRBV5-6	CASSGWSAGANVLTF	TGTGCCAGCAGCGGGTGGAGCGCTGGGGCCAACGTCCTGACTTTC
TRBD1	TRBJ1-2	NA	TRBV5-1	CASSLAGTGHYGYTF	TGCGCCAGCAGCTTGGCCGGGACAGGGCACTATGGCTACACCTTC
TRBD2	TRBJ2-5	NA	TRBV6-2/TRBV6-3	CASSNLRTSGGSETQYF	TGTGCCAGCAGCAACCTCCGGACTAGCGGGGGGTCGGAGACCCAGTACTTC
NA	TRBJ2-5	NA	TRBV9	CASSVDGRSGLSGAETQYF	TGTGCCAGCAGCGTAGATGGTAGATCCGGACTATCCGGCGCGGAGACCCAGTACTTC
NA	TRBJ1-3	once	TRBV30	CAWSQTLQGKGGNTIYF	TGTGCCTGGAGTCAAACTCTACAGGGAAAAGGCGGAAACACCATATATTTT
TRBD2	TRBJ2-7	NA	TRBV4-3	CASSYMSSGGYEQYF	TGCGCCAGCAGCTATATGTCGAGCGGGGGCTACGAGCAGTACTTC
TRBD2	TRBJ2-1	NA	TRBV27	CASRTSGGASFEQFF	TGTGCCAGCAGGACGAGCGGGGGGGCTTCATTCGAGCAGTTCTTC
NA	TRBJ1-2	NA	TRBV4-3	CASSQDRTASNYGYTF	TGCGCCAGCAGCCAAGACCGGACAGCTTCTAACTATGGCTACACCTTC
TRBD2	TRBJ2-7	few	TRBV7-2	CASQNGGANEQYF	TGTGCCAGCCAAAACGGGGGGGCCAACGAGCAGTACTTC
NA	TRBJ1-4	NA	TRBV14	CASSQANSEKLFF	TGTGCCAGCAGCCAAGCAAATAGTGAAAAACTGTTTTTT
NA	TRBJ1-2	NA	TRBV7-2	CASVGRGASNYGYTF	TGTGCCAGCGTGGGCAGGGGAGCCTCTAACTATGGCTACACCTTC
TRBD2	TRBJ2-3	NA	TRBV9	CASSPRGAVGTDTQYF	TGTGCCAGCAGCCCGCGGGGGGCGGTGGGCACAGATACGCAGTATTTT